Below are 18 T cell receptor beta chains sequenced from a single sample in a study of T cell changes during pregnancy in multiple sclerosis (dated by TCRdb to between 2017 and 2020). The library relied on the immunoSEQ multiplex PCR assay. TCRdb stores this immuneACCESS table with in-frame sequences only. Part of the clones is absent; in the studies checked, under half of the shortfall reflects unresolved V genes, and no reason is known for the rest. This sample has approximately 74,000 clones in its table, and 75% to 90% of those were observed once. In total, the top ten clones hold less than 4% of the sample. The specimen comprised peripheral blood, sampled before pregnancy. These receptors were collected from a female donor with multiple sclerosis, enrolled in a pregnancy study.

V and J are TRBV5-1 and TRBJ1-2; TRBD1 aligns across 7 bases. The CDR3 length is 14 residues. V was clipped by 3 bases and J by 3 bases; unmatched bases: 5. CDR1 is SGHRS and CDR2 is YFSETQ in the germline V gene. The CDR3 region is CASSSSGGYYGYTF. The CDR3 nucleotides read TGCGCCAGCAGCTCGTCAGGGGGGTACTATGGCTACACCTTC.

The chain links TRBV2 to TRBJ2-1, with 10 bases identical to TRBD2. V shed 6 bases, J shed 6 bases, and the junction held 11 bases outside the gene matches. This CDR3 spans 16 amino acids. Germline V lookup: CDR1 SNHLY, CDR2 FYNNEI. The CDR3 DNA is TGTGCCAGCAGCCACAAGCTAGCGGGAGCGTCCAATGAGCAGTTCTTC. Translation: CASSHKLAGASNEQFF.

This chain connects TRBV19 to TRBJ2-1, with TRBD2 matching over 7 bases. Trimming at V came to 5 bases and at J to 0 bases, leaving 4 bases not matched to a gene. CDR1 is LNHDA, CDR2 SQIVND, per germline (reference sequence). The CDR3 consists of 15 residues. The CDR3 is CASSEGLSSYNEQFF. CDR3 DNA sequence: TGTGCCAGTAGTGAGGGACTAAGCTCCTACAATGAGCAGTTCTTC.

This clone was picked up a small number of times. The genes are TRBV2 and TRBJ1-2; 9 bases align to TRBD1. Trimming removed 6 bases from V and 8 bases from J; junction bases left unmatched: 7. This CDR3 is 13 amino acids long. Germline-derived CDR1 and CDR2 are SNHLY and FYNNEI. This chain's CDR3 is CASSGDRGRGYTF. DNA for the CDR3: TGTGCCAGCAGCGGCGACAGGGGGAGAGGCTACACCTTC.

This clone has only one observation. The V gene is TRBV7-9, the J gene TRBJ2-5; D remains unclear. The CDR3 is 17 amino acids. Germline V gene lookup returns CDR1 SEHNR and CDR2 FQNEAQ (reference sequence). Trimming pared 0 bases from V and 3 bases from J, leaving 17 bases between. As DNA, the CDR3 is TGTGCCAGCAGCTTAGCGGCCTTGAGGATTCGGGAAGAGACCCAGTACTTC. It translates to CASSLAALRIREETQYF.

This clone was detected only once. The chain has TRBV4-2 and TRBJ1-5; 7 nucleotides line up with TRBD1. This CDR3 is built from 16 residues. The V gene's germline CDR1 is LGHNA and CDR2 YNFKEQ. The ends lost 3 bases at V and 2 bases at J; junction bases unmatched: 7. CDR3: CASSHETGSGNQPQHF. DNA for the CDR3: TGTGCCAGCAGCCATGAGACAGGGAGTGGCAATCAGCCCCAGCATTTT.

The chain recombines TRBV9 with TRBJ2-5; 9 nucleotides line up with TRBD2. Germline assignment: CDR1 SGDLS and CDR2 YYNGEE. Trimming cost V 0 bases and J 5 bases; bases outside gene matches: 5. The CDR3 contains 15 residues. The CDR3 here is CASSVEAGGGETQYF. CDR3 nucleotide sequence: TGTGCCAGCAGCGTAGAAGCGGGGGGCGGGGAGACCCAGTACTTC.

The chain employs TRBV4-2 and TRBJ2-5; 9 bases line up with TRBD1. This CDR3 comprises 16 residues. V gave up 3 bases and J gave up 4 bases; unmatched junction bases: 9. Germline V gene lookup returns CDR1 LGHNA and CDR2 YNFKEQ. The CDR3 DNA reads TGTGCCAGCAGCCAGCCGGGACAGGGCCCTACAGAGACCCAGTACTTC. Protein product: CASSQPGQGPTETQYF.

This chain joins TRBV5-1 and TRBJ2-1; weak D call: TRBD1 (6 bases). CDR3 length: 19 residues. V was pared by 0 bases and J by 4 bases, with 23 bases between. Germline V lookup: CDR1 SGHRS, CDR2 YFSETQ. Here the CDR3 reads CASSLGLGQHALRYNEQFF. DNA of the CDR3: TGCGCCAGCAGCTTGGGCTTAGGACAGCACGCTCTTCGGTACAATGAGCAGTTCTTC.

Here the CDR3 reads CASSDRGLAGGLEETQYF. In nucleotides, the CDR3 is TGTGCCAGCAGTGACCGAGGACTAGCGGGAGGGTTGGAGGAGACCCAGTACTTC. The J gene is TRBJ2-5, the V gene TRBV6-4; 15 bases are shared with TRBD2. The CDR3 is 18 residues long. Looked up from germline, CDR1 is MRHNA and CDR2 is SNTAGT. The V segment lost 2 bases and the J segment 5 bases; nucleotides outside the gene matches: 9.

The chain combines TRBV2 with TRBJ1-2, with 7 positions matching TRBD1. Looked up from germline, CDR1 is SNHLY and CDR2 is FYNNEI. This CDR3 is 14 amino acids long. J lost 4 bases, V lost 7 bases, and 9 bases had no gene match. This chain's CDR3 is CASKRDSLSYGYTF. The CDR3 DNA follows: TGTGCCAGCAAGAGGGACAGCCTCTCCTATGGCTACACCTTC. Full variable domain (remainder filled in from reference TRBV2 and TRBJ1-2): EPEVTQTPSHQVTQMGQEVILRCVPISNHLYFYWYRQILGQKVEFLVSFYNNEISEKSEIFDDQFSVERPDGSNFTLKIRSTKLEDSAMYFCASKRDSLSYGYTFGSGTRLTVV.

V is TRBV4-3 and J is TRBJ2-6; D is possibly TRBD1 (5 bases). Germline V gives CDR1 LGHNA, CDR2 YSLEER. V was cut by 1 base and J by 1 base, with 8 bases left in between. The CDR3 has 16 amino acids. The CDR3 protein is CASSQVQGSGANVLTF. The DNA of the CDR3 is TGCGCCAGCAGCCAAGTCCAGGGTTCTGGGGCCAACGTCCTGACTTTC.

In DNA, the CDR3 is TGTGCCAGCAGTGAAAGCCCCAGGGCAGGCGGGGAGCTGTTTTTT. Translation: CASSESPRAGGELFF. The rearrangement links TRBV6-1 to TRBJ2-2; D is perhaps TRBD1 (5 bases). V lost 2 bases to trimming and J lost 7 bases, with 14 bases between them. The length of the CDR3 is 15 residues. CDR1 MNHNS and CDR2 SASEGT come from the germline V gene.

This chain uses TRBV11-1 with TRBJ2-5; weak D call: TRBD2 (5 bases). Trimming shortened V by 1 base and J by 5 bases, and 17 bases separated the two germline ends. In germline, CDR1 is SGHAT, CDR2 FQDESV (reference sequence). This CDR3 has 16 residues. CDR3 sequence: CASSLVLGGGGETQYF. The CDR3 DNA sequence: TGTGCCAGCAGCTTAGTGCTAGGAGGAGGAGGCGAGACCCAGTACTTC.

A single count supports this clone. The chain is built from TRBV18 and TRBJ2-5; unclear D gene. V was clipped by 6 bases and J by 3 bases, with 14 bases between them. The V gene's germline CDR1 is KGHSH and CDR2 LQKENI. This CDR3 region has 14 residues. CDR3 sequence (DNA): TGTGCCAGCTCGCTGGATTCACAGAAAGAGACCCAGTACTTC. Protein product: CASSLDSQKETQYF.

This clone was seen once. The rearrangement uses TRBV5-1 and TRBJ2-3; 13 nucleotides align to TRBD2. Looked up from germline, CDR1 is SGHRS and CDR2 is YFSETQ. With 4 bases clipped from V and 3 bases from J, the junction kept 2 bases outside the gene matches. CDR3 length: 15 amino acids. The CDR3 DNA reads TGCGCCAGCAGCACGACTAGCGGGAGGACAGATACGCAGTATTTT. The encoded protein is CASSTTSGRTDTQYF.

This clone is termed medium-sized. The chain joins TRBV19 to TRBJ1-2, with 8 bases identical to TRBD1. The CDR3 contains 15 residues. The germline gives CDR1 LNHDA, CDR2 SQIVND (reference sequence). J gave up 4 bases and V 3 bases, and 7 bases lay outside the gene matches. The CDR3: CASSMGPGGVYGYTF. The CDR3, as DNA: TGTGCCAGTAGTATGGGCCCAGGGGGCGTCTATGGCTACACCTTC.

The chain employs TRBV5-5 and TRBJ2-3; TRBD2 agrees at 9 bases. Germline-derived CDR1 and CDR2 are SGHKS and YYEKEE (reference sequence). The CDR3 runs 15 residues. V was clipped by 6 bases and J by 6 bases; unmatched bases: 11. The CDR3 here is CASIRRGGGRDTQYF. The CDR3 DNA sequence: TGTGCCAGCATCCGCCGCGGGGGGGGGAGGGATACGCAGTATTTT.